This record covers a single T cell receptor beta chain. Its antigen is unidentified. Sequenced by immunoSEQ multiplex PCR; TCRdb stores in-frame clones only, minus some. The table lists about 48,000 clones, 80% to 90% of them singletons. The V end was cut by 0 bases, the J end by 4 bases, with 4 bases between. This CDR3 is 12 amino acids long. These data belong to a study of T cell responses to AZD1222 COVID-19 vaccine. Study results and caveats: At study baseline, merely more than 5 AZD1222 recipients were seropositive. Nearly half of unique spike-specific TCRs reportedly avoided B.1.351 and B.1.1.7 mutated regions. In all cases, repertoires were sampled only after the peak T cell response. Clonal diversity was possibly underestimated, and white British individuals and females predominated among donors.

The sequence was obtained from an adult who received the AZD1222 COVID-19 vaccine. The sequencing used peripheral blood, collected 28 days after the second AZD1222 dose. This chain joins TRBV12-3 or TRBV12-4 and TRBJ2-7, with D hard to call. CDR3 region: CASSLARYEQYF. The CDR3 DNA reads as TGTGCCAGCAGTTTAGCGCGGTACGAGCAGTACTTC.